Each of the 3 T cell receptor beta chains below was sequenced from the same sample in a study of T-cell memory formation after mild COVID-19. TCRdb re-derived calls from the 5' RACE reads in MiXCR, one entry per CDR3 protein. The sample shows about 260,000 distinct CDR3 sequences, around 8% of them seen only once. The material sequenced was PBMCs or a T cell subset sorted from them (not recorded which). Receptor source: a man younger than 35 who had mild COVID-19 (a few samples of this study predate the infection). Cell type and time point are not known.

This rearrangement joins TRBV5-6 to TRBJ2-7, with D perhaps assigned TRBD1 or TRBD2 (5 bases each). This CDR3 comprises 12 residues. Trimming left V 2 bases short and J 5 bases short, with 8 bases between. Germline V gene data show CDR1 as SGHDT and CDR2 as YYEEEE. CDR3 nucleotides: TGTGCCAGCAGCTTTCGGGGCGACGAGCAGTACGTC. This translates into CASSFRGDEQYV.

This clonotype was counted a few times. The chain combines TRBV9 with TRBJ2-5; TRBD2 agrees at 8 bases. The CDR3 is made up of 14 amino acids. Germline V gene lookup returns CDR1 SGDLS and CDR2 YYNGEE. The trim removed 3 bases at V and 3 bases at J, leaving 4 bases unmatched. Here the CDR3 reads CASSERGRKETQYF. The CDR3 region has the DNA TGTGCCAGCAGCGAACGCGGGAGGAAAGAGACCCAGTACTTC.

This clonotype was observed a handful of times. This chain uses TRBV6-2 or TRBV6-3 with TRBJ2-3; TRBD1 or TRBD2 may be the D gene (5 bases each). Looked up from germline, CDR1 is MNHEY and CDR2 is SVGEGT. The germline V and J ends were trimmed by 6 bases and 4 bases, with 20 bases remaining between them. CDR3 length equals 16 residues. CDR3 DNA: TGTGCCAGCAGGAGAATAGCGAGGGGTATATCAGATACGCAGTATTTT. Translation gives CASRRIARGISDTQYF.